This T cell receptor beta chain was captured in a study of T cell responses to AZD1222 COVID-19 vaccine. Sequenced by immunoSEQ multiplex PCR; TCRdb stores in-frame clones only, minus some. The data hold over 85,000 clones, with over 85% observed a single time. Germline V gene lookup returns CDR1 SGHTA and CDR2 FQGNSA. This CDR3 is 15 amino acids long. The V gene lost 5 bases and the J gene lost 4 bases, with 17 bases spanning the gap. The TCR comes from an adult who received the AZD1222 COVID-19 vaccine. The specimen comprised peripheral blood, sampled 28 days after the second AZD1222 dose. The chain links TRBV7-2 to TRBJ1-1; tentatively, D is TRBD1 (5 bases). The CDR3 nucleotides are TGTGCCAGCAGCCCGCGGGGGGGGAGCCTCACTGAAGCTTTCTTT. This gives the protein CASSPRGGSLTEAFF.